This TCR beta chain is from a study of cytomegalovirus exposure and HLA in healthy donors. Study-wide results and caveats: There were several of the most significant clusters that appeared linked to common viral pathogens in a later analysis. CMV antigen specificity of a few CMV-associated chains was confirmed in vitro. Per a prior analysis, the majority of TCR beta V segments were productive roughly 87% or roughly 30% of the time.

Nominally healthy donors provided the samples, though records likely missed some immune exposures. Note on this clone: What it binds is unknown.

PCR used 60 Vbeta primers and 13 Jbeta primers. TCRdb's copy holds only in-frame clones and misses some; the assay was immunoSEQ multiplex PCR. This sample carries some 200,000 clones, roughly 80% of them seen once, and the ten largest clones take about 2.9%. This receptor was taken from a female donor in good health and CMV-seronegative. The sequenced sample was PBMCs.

The CDR3: CASSLGPEGAGYNSPLHF. In nucleotides, the CDR3 is TGTGCCAGCAGCTTAGGACCAGAGGGCGCGGGCTATAATTCACCCCTCCACTTT. The genes are TRBV7-2 and TRBJ1-6; D remains ambiguous. The V gene lost 1 base and the J gene lost 3 bases, with 16 bases spanning the gap. This CDR3 is built from 18 residues. CDR1 and CDR2 from the germline V gene are SGHTA and FQGNSA.